Below, 4 T cell receptor beta chains from the same sample are listed, as sequenced in a study of blood T cells in healthy people across ages. PCR was performed a second time for about 6 to 11 cycles using a sample-barcoded 5' primer and a J-beta primer mix. Each CDR3 protein gets one entry after TCRdb re-called the 5' RACE reads with MiXCR. This sample carries over a million distinct CDR3 sequences, around two fifths of them seen once, and the ten largest clones take 6.5% to 10%. What was sequenced was blood. These receptors were obtained from a woman younger than 35 in good health.

The chain has TRBV27 and TRBJ1-1; perhaps TRBD1 as D (5 bases). CDR3 length equals 17 residues. The V end lost 3 bases, the J end lost 0 bases, and 17 bases lay between the germline ends. From germline, CDR1 is MNHEY and CDR2 SMNVEV (reference sequence). The CDR3: CASSLSSTGTMNTEAFF. The CDR3 nucleotides read TGTGCCAGCAGTTTGAGTAGTACAGGCACCATGAACACTGAAGCTTTCTTT.

A few counts support this clonotype. The V gene is TRBV7-2, the J gene TRBJ1-4, with 12 positions matching TRBD1. The CDR3 is 15 amino acids. Germline values: CDR1 SGHTA, CDR2 FQGNSA. The V gene end was trimmed by 5 bases and the J gene end by 10 bases; junction bases not matched to a gene: 8. The DNA of the CDR3 is TGTGCCAGCAGCACAGGGGGGACAGGGGGCGGAAAACTGTTTTTT. It codes for CASSTGGTGGGKLFF.

This rearrangement joins TRBV20-1 to TRBJ2-3; D perhaps matches TRBD2 (6 bases). In germline, CDR1 is DFQATT, CDR2 SNEGSKA (reference sequence). This CDR3 contains 16 residues. V was shortened by 1 base and J by 4 bases, with 18 bases between the two germline ends. In DNA form, the CDR3 reads TGCAGTGCTAGAGGTCCACTAGCTGGAGGCTCAGATACGCAGTATTTT. The encoded protein is CSARGPLAGGSDTQYF.

J is TRBJ2-3 and V is TRBV11-2; 7 bases map to TRBD1. V lost 6 bases and J lost 0; bases outside the gene matches: 9. CDR3 length equals 16 residues. The V gene's germline CDR1 is SGHAT and CDR2 FQNNGV. CDR3 residues: CASRPRGSSSTDTQYF. The CDR3 DNA reads TGTGCCAGCAGGCCCAGGGGGTCCTCTAGCACAGATACGCAGTATTTT.